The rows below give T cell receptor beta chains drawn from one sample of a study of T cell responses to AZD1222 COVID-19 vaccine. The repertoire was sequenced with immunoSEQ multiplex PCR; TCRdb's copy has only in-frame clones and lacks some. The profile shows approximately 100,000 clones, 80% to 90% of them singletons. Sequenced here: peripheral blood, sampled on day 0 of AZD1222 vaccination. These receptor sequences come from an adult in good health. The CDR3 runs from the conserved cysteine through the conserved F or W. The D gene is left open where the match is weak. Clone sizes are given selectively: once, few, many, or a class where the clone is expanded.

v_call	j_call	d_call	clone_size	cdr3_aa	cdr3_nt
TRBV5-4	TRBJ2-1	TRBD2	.	CASSPTSGGSQLQFF	TGTGCCAGCAGCCCTACTAGCGGGGGCTCCCAGCTACAGTTCTTC
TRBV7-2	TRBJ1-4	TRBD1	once	CASSSSGTGNEKLFF	TGTGCCAGCAGCTCGTCCGGGACAGGGAATGAAAAACTGTTTTTT
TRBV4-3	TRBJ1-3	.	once	CASSQDIGASGNTIYF	TGCGCCAGCAGCCAAGATATAGGGGCCTCTGGAAACACCATATATTTT
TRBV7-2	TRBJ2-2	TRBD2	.	CASSMIAGDAGELFF	TGTGCCAGCAGCATGATAGCGGGGGATGCCGGGGAGCTGTTTTTT
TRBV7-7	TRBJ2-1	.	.	CASSLGLAAAQFF	TGTGCTAGCAGCTTAGGATTAGCTGCGGCGCAGTTCTTC
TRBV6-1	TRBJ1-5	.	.	CASSEARGGTNQPQHF	TGTGCCAGCAGTGAAGCGCGGGGGGGGACGAATCAGCCCCAGCATTTT
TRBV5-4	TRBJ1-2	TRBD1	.	CASSLGTGAGGYGYTF	TGTGCCAGCAGCCTGGGAACAGGGGCGGGCGGCTATGGCTACACCTTC
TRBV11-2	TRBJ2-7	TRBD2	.	CASSFTGRSEQYF	TGTGCCAGCAGCTTCACCGGGAGGTCCGAGCAGTACTTC
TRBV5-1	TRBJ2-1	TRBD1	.	CASSLAPGTGYNEQFF	TGCGCCAGCAGCTTGGCCCCCGGGACAGGCTACAATGAGCAGTTCTTC
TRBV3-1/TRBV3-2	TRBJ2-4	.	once	CASSPGRAKNIQYF	TGTGCCAGCAGTCCTGGGAGGGCCAAAAACATTCAGTACTTC
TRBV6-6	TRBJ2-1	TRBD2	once	CASSYVAGGPKSEQFF	TGTGCCAGCAGTTACGTGGCGGGGGGACCCAAGAGTGAGCAGTTCTTC
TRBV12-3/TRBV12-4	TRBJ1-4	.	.	CASSLVGYEKLFF	TGTGCCAGCAGTTTAGTTGGATATGAAAAACTGTTTTTT
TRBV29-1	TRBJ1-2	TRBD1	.	CSLDRVDGYTF	TGCAGCCTTGACAGGGTGGATGGCTACACCTTC
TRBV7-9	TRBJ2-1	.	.	CASSLDAGTQFF	TGTGCCAGCAGCTTAGACGCCGGGACCCAGTTCTTC
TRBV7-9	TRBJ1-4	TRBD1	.	CASSSSQGGEKLFF	TGTGCCAGCAGCTCCTCGCAGGGGGGGGAAAAACTGTTTTTT
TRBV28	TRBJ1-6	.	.	CASRPGEAYNSPLHF	TGTGCCAGCAGACCAGGGGAGGCCTATAATTCACCCCTCCACTTT
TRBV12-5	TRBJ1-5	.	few	CASGFRVGYGWSNQPQHF	TGTGCTAGTGGTTTTCGGGTTGGATATGGGTGGAGCAATCAGCCCCAGCATTTT
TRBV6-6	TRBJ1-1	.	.	CASSRPGGPNTEAFF	TGTGCCAGCAGCCGCCCGGGGGGCCCTAACACTGAAGCTTTCTTT
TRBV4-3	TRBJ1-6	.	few	CASSRGRPPLHF	TGCGCCAGCAGCCGGGGGAGACCACCCCTCCACTTT
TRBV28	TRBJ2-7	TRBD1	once	CASYPRGTGAYEQYF	TGTGCCAGCTATCCCCGGGGGACAGGGGCCTACGAGCAGTACTTC
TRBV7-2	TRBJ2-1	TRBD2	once	CASSYLSGRMEQFF	TGTGCCAGCAGCTACCTTAGCGGGAGGATGGAGCAGTTCTTC
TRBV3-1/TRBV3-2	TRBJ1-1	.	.	CASSQSARNTEAFF	TGTGCCAGCAGCCAAAGTGCACGGAACACTGAAGCTTTCTTT
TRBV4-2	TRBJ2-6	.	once	CASSQEGVGLGANVLTF	TGTGCCAGCAGCCAAGAAGGTGTGGGGCTCGGGGCCAACGTCCTGACTTTC
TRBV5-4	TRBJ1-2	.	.	CASSWAERGFYGYTF	TGTGCCAGCAGCTGGGCGGAGAGGGGATTCTATGGCTACACCTTC
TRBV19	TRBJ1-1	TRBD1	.	CASSADRGRTEAFF	TGTGCCAGTAGTGCCGACAGGGGGCGAACTGAAGCTTTCTTT